This T cell receptor (beta chain) was captured by sequencing in a study of T-cell memory formation after mild COVID-19. Study information: TCR clusters showed largely donor specificity.

TCRdb itself ran the 5' RACE reads through MiXCR, one entry per CDR3 protein. Here the sample spans over 70,000 distinct CDR3 sequences, about 13% being singletons. Trimming at V came to 7 bases and at J to 5 bases, leaving 11 bases not matched to a gene. CDR1 and CDR2 from the germline V gene are SGHTA and FQGNSA. The CDR3 runs to 15 residues. This sequence joins TRBV7-2 and TRBJ2-5; 9 nucleotides align to TRBD1. The clonotype originates from an adult woman who had mild COVID-19 (a few samples of this study predate the infection). Cell type and time point are not known. Sequences were obtained from PBMCs or a T cell subset sorted from them (not recorded which). This chain's CDR3 is CASTQRGTGIETQYF. CDR3 DNA sequence: TGTGCCAGCACCCAGAGGGGGACAGGGATTGAGACCCAGTACTTC. Full variable domain (remainder filled in from reference TRBV7-2 and TRBJ2-5): GAGVSQSPSNKVTEKGKDVELRCDPISGHTALYWYRQSLGQGLEFLIYFQGNSAPDKSGLPSDRFSAERTGGSVSTLTIQRTQQEDSAVYLCASTQRGTGIETQYFGPGTRLLVL.